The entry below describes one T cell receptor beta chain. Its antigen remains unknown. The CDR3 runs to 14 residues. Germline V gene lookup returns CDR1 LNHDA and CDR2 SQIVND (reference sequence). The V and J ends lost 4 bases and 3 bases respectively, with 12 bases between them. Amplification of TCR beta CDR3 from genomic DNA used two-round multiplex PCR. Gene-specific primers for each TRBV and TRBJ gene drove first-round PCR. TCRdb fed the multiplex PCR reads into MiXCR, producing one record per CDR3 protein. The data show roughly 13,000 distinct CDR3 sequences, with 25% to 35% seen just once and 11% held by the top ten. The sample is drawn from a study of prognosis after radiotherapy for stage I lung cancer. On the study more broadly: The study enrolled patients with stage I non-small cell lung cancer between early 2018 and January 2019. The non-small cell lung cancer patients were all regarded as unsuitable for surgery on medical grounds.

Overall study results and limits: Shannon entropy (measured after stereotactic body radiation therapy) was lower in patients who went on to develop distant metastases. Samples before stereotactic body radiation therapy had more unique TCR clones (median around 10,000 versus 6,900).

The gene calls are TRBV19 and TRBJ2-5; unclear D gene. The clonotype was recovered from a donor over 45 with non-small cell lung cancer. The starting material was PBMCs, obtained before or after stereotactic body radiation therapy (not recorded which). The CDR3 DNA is TGTGCCAGTAGTAGAAGACGCGCCAAAGAGACCCAGTACTTC. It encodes CASSRRRAKETQYF.